The 19 T cell receptor beta chains below come from one sample, sequenced in a study of cytotoxic CD8 clonotypes in ibrutinib-treated CLL. Produced via immunoSEQ multiplex PCR; TCRdb's table is partial and in-frame only. The sample gives 250,000 or so clones, 60% to 75% of which show up once; approximately 15% is in the top ten. Material: PBMCs, obtained after 24 months of ibrutinib treatment. The receptors were sampled from a human donor with chronic lymphocytic leukemia.

This clone was seen more than once but under ten times. The chain has TRBV9 and TRBJ2-1; TRBD2 matches 7 bases. CDR1 is SGDLS, CDR2 YYNGEE, per germline. V was pared by 0 bases and J by 2 bases, with 2 bases of the junction left unmatched. This CDR3 contains 15 residues. The CDR3 reads CASSVVGTTYNEQFF. For the CDR3, the DNA is TGTGCCAGCAGCGTAGTTGGGACTACCTACAATGAGCAGTTCTTC. The whole variable domain, filled in from reference TRBV9 and TRBJ2-1, reads DSGVTQTPKHLITATGQRVTLRCSPRSGDLSVYWYQQSLDQGLQFLIQYYNGEERAKGNILERFSAQQFPDLHSELNLSSLELGDSALYFCASSVVGTTYNEQFFGPGTRLTVL.

The chain is built from TRBV30 and TRBJ1-1; D ambiguous. Trimming removed 4 bases from V and 3 bases from J, with 9 bases in between. The germline gives CDR1 GTSNPN, CDR2 SVGIG (reference sequence). This CDR3 has 12 residues. The CDR3 loop reads CAWNGWDTEAFF. The CDR3 DNA follows: TGTGCCTGGAACGGCTGGGACACTGAAGCTTTCTTT.

In this sample, this clone turned up once. The chain carries TRBV27 and TRBJ2-7, with a weak D call TRBD1 (5 bases). The CDR3 contains 12 residues. V was clipped by 8 bases and J by 2 bases, with 10 bases between them. CDR1 MNHEY and CDR2 SMNVEV come from the germline V gene (reference sequence). The CDR3 region has the DNA TGTGCCAGCGGGCCAGGGCCCTACGAGCAGTACTTC. Protein: CASGPGPYEQYF.

The CDR3 coding sequence is TGTGCCTGGAGCCTTCCGTGGGGGACACAAAACACTGAAGCTTTCTTT. As protein: CAWSLPWGTQNTEAFF. The chain is built from TRBV30 and TRBJ1-1; tentative D call: TRBD1 (6 bases). The CDR3 is made up of 16 amino acids. The germline CDR1 and CDR2 sequences are GTSNPN and SVGIG (reference sequence). Trimming took off 3 bases at V and 2 bases at J, with 19 bases between the two ends. Filled out from reference TRBV30 and TRBJ1-1, the complete variable domain reads SQTIHQWPATLVQPVGSPLSLECTVEGTSNPNLYWYRQAAGRGLQLLFYSVGIGQISSEVPQNLSASRPQDRQFILSSKKLLLSDSGFYLCAWSLPWGTQNTEAFFGQGTRLTVV.

The chain carries TRBV6-5 and TRBJ2-7; tentatively, D is TRBD2 (5 bases). This CDR3 contains 14 residues. The V gene's germline CDR1 is MNHEY and CDR2 SVGAGI. V dropped 6 bases and J dropped 2 bases, with 14 bases sitting between them. The CDR3 loop is CASRYLPGTYEQYF. The CDR3 nucleotides are TGTGCCAGCAGGTACCTCCCGGGGACCTACGAGCAGTACTTC.

The CDR3: CASRRDSLIRGEKLFF. The CDR3 DNA reads TGCGCCAGTCGTAGGGACAGTTTAATTCGGGGTGAAAAACTGTTTTTT. The V gene is TRBV4-1, the J gene TRBJ1-4; 7 positions match TRBD1. CDR3 length: 16 amino acids. V dropped 9 bases and J dropped 7; count of bases not matched to a gene: 17. Looked up from germline, CDR1 is MGHRA and CDR2 is YSYEKL.

The V call is TRBV29-1, the J call TRBJ2-2; 7 bases match TRBD2. Germline-derived CDR1 and CDR2 are SQVTM and ANQGSEA. This CDR3 is 15 amino acids long. After removal of 7 bases from V and 0 bases from J, the junction contained 8 bases not matched to a gene. Here the CDR3 reads CSAGTGLANTGELFF. For the CDR3, the DNA is TGCAGCGCTGGTACAGGACTAGCGAACACCGGGGAGCTGTTTTTT.

The sample holds a few counts of this clone. V gene TRBV11-2 combines with J gene TRBJ2-1, with D hard to call. V was clipped by 4 bases and J by 8 bases, with 9 bases between them. Germline V lookup: CDR1 SGHAT, CDR2 FQNNGV. The CDR3 totals 12 residues. This chain's CDR3 is CASSSTSYEQFF. CDR3 DNA sequence: TGTGCCAGCAGCTCCACGAGCTATGAGCAGTTCTTC. The variable domain in full, completed from reference TRBV11-2 and TRBJ2-1, reads EAGVAQSPRYKIIEKRQSVAFWCNPISGHATLYWYQQILGQGPKLLIQFQNNGVVDDSQLPKDRFSAERLKGVDSTLKIQPAKLEDSAVYLCASSSTSYEQFFGPGTRLTVL.

The chain couples TRBV9 to TRBJ2-1; unclear D gene. There are 17 residues in the CDR3. V was clipped by 4 bases and J by 3 bases, with 20 bases between them. Germline V gene lookup returns CDR1 SGDLS and CDR2 YYNGEE. The CDR3 DNA reads as TGTGCCAGCAGCCCTCGTTTTAGCTTGGGTTTCTACAATGAGCAGTTCTTC. Its protein product is CASSPRFSLGFYNEQFF.

The count of this clone is one. The CDR3 nucleotides are TGTGCCAGCAGTTCGGACGCGGGAGGACCCTTAACCCCCCGGGAGACCCAGTACTTC. This translates into CASSSDAGGPLTPRETQYF. The chain joins TRBV28 to TRBJ2-5; TRBD2 matches at 8 bases. The CDR3 has 19 residues. Germline V CDR1 and CDR2: MDHEN, SYDVKM. The junction had 21 bases not matched to a gene; V was cut back by 4 bases and J by 5 bases.

The rearrangement uses TRBV28 and TRBJ2-7; 7 bases fit TRBD2. CDR1 MDHEN and CDR2 SYDVKM come from the germline V gene. V shed 3 bases and J 5 bases; nucleotides not matched to a gene: 10. The CDR3 runs to 15 residues. The CDR3, as DNA: TGTGCCAGCAGTTTCGTGGGAGGGCGTTCCCACGAGCAGTACTTC. Its protein product is CASSFVGGRSHEQYF.

The J gene is TRBJ1-2, the V gene TRBV29-1; D may be TRBD1 (6 bases). This CDR3 contains 15 residues. Trimming left V 7 bases short and J 8 bases short, with 26 bases between. Germline V gene sequence: CDR1 SQVTM, CDR2 ANQGSEA. The DNA for the CDR3 is TGCAGCGCCCCCGTCACAGGGTCGGTTTCGGGGGGCTACACCTTC. Translation gives CSAPVTGSVSGGYTF.

V and J are TRBV27 and TRBJ2-3; D not resolved. This CDR3 is built from 14 residues. Trimming cost V 3 bases and J 0 bases, with 7 bases left between them. CDR1 MNHEY and CDR2 SMNVEV come from the germline V gene (reference sequence). The CDR3 sequence: CASSFSRSTDTQYF. In DNA, the CDR3 is TGTGCCAGCAGTTTCTCCAGAAGCACAGATACGCAGTATTTT.

This clone is labeled medium-sized. The gene calls are TRBV6-6 and TRBJ2-3, with TRBD2 matching 7 bases. Trimming at V came to 6 bases and at J to 2 bases, leaving 8 bases not matched to a gene. The CDR3 has 15 amino acids. The V gene's germline CDR1 is MNHNY and CDR2 SVGAGI (reference sequence). CDR3 nucleotides: TGTGCCAGCAGAACTAGCGTTGGGGACACAGATACGCAGTATTTT. It codes for CASRTSVGDTDTQYF.

J is TRBJ2-2 and V is TRBV30, with 8 bases aligning to TRBD2. This CDR3 region has 15 residues. Germline V gene lookup returns CDR1 GTSNPN and CDR2 SVGIG (reference sequence). Losses at the gene ends were 0 bases for V and 3 bases for J; bases not matched to a gene: 3. The CDR3 loop is CAWSVLAEYTGELFF. The CDR3 nucleotides read TGTGCCTGGAGTGTACTAGCGGAGTACACCGGGGAGCTGTTTTTT.

The rearrangement links TRBV7-2 to TRBJ2-5; D gene uncertain. CDR3 length equals 12 residues. The germline CDR1 and CDR2 sequences are SGHTA and FQGNSA. V lost 5 bases and J 5 bases, leaving 9 bases between the germline ends. The CDR3 is CASSRGVETQYF. In nucleotides, the CDR3 is TGTGCCAGCAGCCGTGGGGTGGAGACCCAGTACTTC.

This clone was detected once. The gene calls are TRBV13 and TRBJ1-1; D uncertain. This CDR3 is 12 amino acids long. Between the trimmed V and J ends, which lost 6 bases and 7 bases, there was a span of 12 bases. CDR1 and CDR2 (germline): PRHDT, FYEKMQ (reference sequence). As DNA, the CDR3 is TGTGCCAGCAGTCCCCGGACCCGTGAAGCTTTCTTT. It is translated as CASSPRTREAFF. Using reference TRBV13 and TRBJ1-1 for the parts outside the CDR3, the full variable domain is AAGVIQSPRHLIKEKRETATLKCYPIPRHDTVYWYQQGPGQDPQFLISFYEKMQSDKGSIPDRFSAQQFSDYHSELNMSSLELGDSALYFCASSPRTREAFFGQGTRLTVV.

The rearrangement links TRBV7-8 to TRBJ1-1; weak D call: TRBD1 (5 bases). CDR1 is SGHVS, CDR2 FQNEAQ, per germline. With 5 bases removed from V and 8 bases from J, the gap between germline ends came to 18 bases. CDR3 size: 14 residues. As DNA, the CDR3 is TGTGCCAGCAGCCCCCCTGGGGGGTCAGACGAAGCTTTCTTT. Translated, it gives CASSPPGGSDEAFF.

V is TRBV6-5 and J is TRBJ1-2; TRBD1 agrees at 8 bases. Germline V gene lookup returns CDR1 MNHEY and CDR2 SVGAGI. J gave up 5 bases and V 2 bases, and 10 bases lay outside the gene matches. The length of the CDR3 is 16 residues. This CDR3 is CASSYLGTGKKYGYTF. For the CDR3, the DNA is TGTGCCAGCAGTTACCTAGGGACAGGAAAGAAGTATGGCTACACCTTC.